Sequencing of this T cell receptor beta chain was carried out in a study of CD8+ T cells in alopecia areata. Sequencing templates came from extracted RNA that was reverse transcribed into cDNA. TCRdb's table, derived via immunoSEQ multiplex PCR, lists solely in-frame clones and lacks some. Seen here are about 160,000 clones, about three fifths observed once, and the top ten hold approximately 0.91%. The CDR3 runs to 14 residues. Trimming removed 2 bases from V and 10 bases from J; junction bases left unmatched: 8. Looked up from germline, CDR1 is MNHEY and CDR2 is SVGAGI. As to treatment: oral pan-JAK inhibitor, 5-10 mg twice daily.

Sample: CD4+ T cells sorted from blood, taken at week 4, from a patient treated with tofacitinib. The rearrangement links TRBV6-5 to TRBJ1-1, with TRBD1 identical over 9 bases. This TCR was sampled from a human donor with alopecia areata. The CDR3 DNA is TGTGCCAGCAGTTACATGGGACAGGGATCCGCAGCTTTCTTT. Protein product: CASSYMGQGSAAFF.